This T cell receptor (beta chain) comes out of a study of shared clonotypes between healthy human individuals. For the study at large: The donor pool was made up of a couple of women and three men aged 18 to 49.

The assay was immunoSEQ multiplex PCR, and TCRdb's table has in-frame clones only and misses some. The data show 1,500,000 or so clones, with 98% seen just once and approximately 0.4% held by the top ten. The V and J ends lost 0 bases and 6 bases respectively, with 5 bases between them. Germline V CDR1 and CDR2: SGHTA, FQGNSA. This CDR3 has 12 residues. The gene calls are TRBV7-2 and TRBJ1-1; D not certain. Material for sequencing was naive CD4+ T cells sorted from blood. Subset described: CD45RA+ positively selected. This receptor was identified in a man aged 30-40 years in good health. In DNA, the CDR3 is TGTGCCAGCAGCTTAGCTACAGCTGAAGCTTTCTTT. Protein: CASSLATAEAFF.